This TCR beta chain was profiled in a study of T cell responses to AZD1222 COVID-19 vaccine. Study-wide points: Reportedly, nearly half the spike-specific TCRs target unmutated variant regions.

Only in-frame clones appear in the TCRdb table, and some are missing; sequencing was by immunoSEQ multiplex PCR. Of under 130,000 clones in the sample, 90% to 95% were seen once. The CDR3 contains 15 residues. The V gene end was trimmed by 1 base and the J gene end by 1 base; junction bases not matched to a gene: 3. Germline V gene lookup returns CDR1 LNHDA and CDR2 SQIVND (reference sequence). A word on this clone: What it recognizes is unknown.

The receptor's source is an adult in good health. V usage is TRBV19 and J usage is TRBJ2-7, with 8 bases matching TRBD2. The sample here was peripheral blood, taken on day 0 of AZD1222 vaccination. CDR3 DNA: TGTGCCAGTAGTATAGCGAGCGGGGGTTCCTACGAGCAGTACTTC. Translated, it gives CASSIASGGSYEQYF. The full variable domain, completed using reference TRBV19 and TRBJ2-7, is DGGITQSPKYLFRKEGQNVTLSCEQNLNHDAMYWYRQDPGQGLRLIYYSQIVNDFQKGDIAEGYSVSREKKESFPLTVTSAQKNPTAFYLCASSIASGGSYEQYFGPGTRLTVT.